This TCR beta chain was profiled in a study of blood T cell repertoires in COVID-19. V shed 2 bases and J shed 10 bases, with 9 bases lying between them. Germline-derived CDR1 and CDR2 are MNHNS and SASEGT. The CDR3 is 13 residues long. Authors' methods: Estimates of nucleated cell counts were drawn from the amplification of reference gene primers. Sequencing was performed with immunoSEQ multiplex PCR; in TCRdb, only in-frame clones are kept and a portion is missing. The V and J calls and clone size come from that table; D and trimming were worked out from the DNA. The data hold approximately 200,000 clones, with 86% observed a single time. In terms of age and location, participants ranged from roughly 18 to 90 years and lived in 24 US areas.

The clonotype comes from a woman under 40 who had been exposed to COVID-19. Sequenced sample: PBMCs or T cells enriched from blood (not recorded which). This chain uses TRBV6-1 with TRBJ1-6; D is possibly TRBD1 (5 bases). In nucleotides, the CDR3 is TGTGCCAGCAGTGAAATCGACAGCTCACCCCTCCACTTT. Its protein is CASSEIDSSPLHF.